The following is a T cell receptor (beta chain) sequence with its context. Its antigen remains unknown. The CDR3 extends over 18 amino acids. Germline assignment: CDR1 SGHVS and CDR2 FNYEAQ. This sample is drawn from a study of CXCR3-negative and CXCR3-positive naive CD8 T cells. Overall study context: Summed over all libraries, TRB reads came to about 130 million, with about 1.5 +/- 0.3 million per library. Study results and caveats: CXCR3 expression dropped partially after cryopreservation, and most assays relied on fresh PBMCs. Higher TRB CDR3 hydrophobicity marked CXCR3-positive naive cells relative to CXCR3-negative naive cells.

Naive CD8+ T cells showed CD45RO-CCR7+CD27+CD95-. The authors prepared UMI-labeled TRB cDNA libraries by 5' RACE. With the 5' RACE reads reprocessed, TCRdb shows one record per CDR3 protein and no DNA. The sample includes 20,000 to 30,000 distinct CDR3 sequences. The rearrangement uses TRBV7-6 and TRBJ2-1; TCRdb's D call, TRBD2, is unchecked because there is no DNA. The receptor was isolated from a human donor in good health. Some clones in this sample may be carry-over from other donors' samples. Sequencing used naive CXCR3- CD8+ T cells from blood. Specified subset: CD45RO-CCR7+CD27+CD95- naive CD8+ T cells lacking CXCR3 (TNR3-). This CDR3 reads CASSFLAGGWSSYNEQFF.